Listed here are 29 T cell receptor beta chains from one sample, sequenced in a study of blood T cell repertoires in COVID-19. Produced via immunoSEQ multiplex PCR; TCRdb's table is partial and in-frame only. Among around 200,000 clones, around nine tenths were seen once, and the ten largest hold 3.7%. Sequenced material: peripheral blood. The receptors come from a man between 18 and 35 years old with active or convalescent COVID-19.

The chain combines TRBV24-1 with TRBJ2-1; D is perhaps TRBD2 (7 bases). V lost 4 bases, J lost 6 bases, and 12 bases lay in between. The germline CDR1 and CDR2 sequences are KGHDR and SFDVKD. The length of the CDR3 is 14 residues. DNA for the CDR3: TGTGCCACCAGTGAGGCGGGGGCCTCCAATGAGCAGTTCTTC. It yields the protein CATSEAGASNEQFF.

The chain recombines TRBV5-1 with TRBJ2-2; the D gene is possibly TRBD2 (5 bases). Germline CDR1 and CDR2: SGHRS and YFSETQ. The CDR3 extends over 14 amino acids. The V end was cut by 5 bases, the J end by 5 bases, with 13 bases between. CDR3 bases: TGCGCCAGCAGGCAAGCCACTAGTACCGGGGAGCTGTTTTTT. As protein: CASRQATSTGELFF.

The chain uses TRBV9 and TRBJ2-5; TRBD2 matches 8 bases. Germline trimming cut 1 base from V and 5 bases from J; bases unmatched to any gene: 4. Germline CDR1 is SGDLS and CDR2 is YYNGEE. The CDR3 is 14 amino acids. This CDR3 is CASSVLRGRETQYF. The CDR3 nucleotides are TGTGCCAGCAGCGTACTACGCGGGAGGGAGACCCAGTACTTC.

V gene TRBV18 combines with J gene TRBJ2-7; 8 bases agree with TRBD1. Germline trimming cut 2 bases from V and 4 bases from J; bases unmatched to any gene: 4. Germline loops: CDR1 KGHSH, CDR2 LQKENI. There are 14 residues in the CDR3. The CDR3 region is CASSPGTGKYEQYV. The CDR3, as DNA: TGTGCCAGCTCACCAGGGACAGGAAAGTACGAGCAGTACGTC.

The chain carries TRBV19 and TRBJ1-3, with D hard to call. Germline-derived CDR1 and CDR2 are LNHDA and SQIVND (reference sequence). The CDR3 is 14 amino acids. V lost 1 base to trimming and J lost 8 bases, with 12 bases between them. CDR3 nucleotides: TGTGCCAGTAGTATAGCTGGCCGAGGATACACCATATATTTT. Translated, it gives CASSIAGRGYTIYF.

The chain employs TRBV19 and TRBJ2-3; TRBD2 matches 9 bases. CDR1 is LNHDA and CDR2 is SQIVND in the germline V gene (reference sequence). This CDR3 contains 16 residues. Trimming at V came to 4 bases and at J to 5 bases, leaving 10 bases not matched to a gene. For the CDR3, the DNA is TGTGCCAGTAGTAGGGGATTAGCGGGAGCTGAAGATACGCAGTATTTT. Protein product: CASSRGLAGAEDTQYF.

V is TRBV28 and J is TRBJ2-7; 11 bases fit TRBD1. Germline values: CDR1 MDHEN, CDR2 SYDVKM. V lost 10 bases, J lost 0 bases, and 5 bases stayed unmatched. The CDR3 length is 14 residues. CDR3 DNA: TGTGCCACCCATGGACAGGGGGCCTCCTACGAGCAGTACGTC. Its translation is CATHGQGASYEQYV.

The chain is built from TRBV18 and TRBJ2-7; a weak D match, TRBD1 (7 bases). The CDR3 loop spans 15 amino acids. The germline V gene encodes CDR1 KGHSH and CDR2 LQKENI. V lost 3 bases and J lost 7, with 19 bases in between. For the CDR3, the DNA is TGTGCCAGCTCACCGGCGGGACAGTTGGGTGGTGAGCAGTACGTC. Protein product: CASSPAGQLGGEQYV.

The chain links TRBV18 to TRBJ1-5; possibly TRBD1 for D (6 bases). V was pared by 2 bases and J by 1 base, with 9 bases between. This CDR3 has 15 amino acids. The germline CDR1 and CDR2 sequences are KGHSH and LQKENI. CDR3 sequence reads: CASSPVTGSNQPQHF. CDR3 sequence (DNA): TGTGCCAGCTCACCAGTGACAGGCAGCAATCAGCCCCAGCATTTT. Full variable domain (outside the CDR3, taken from reference TRBV18 and TRBJ1-5): NAGVMQNPRHLVRRRGQEARLRCSPMKGHSHVYWYRQLPEEGLKFMVYLQKENIIDESGMPKERFSAEFPKEGPSILRIQQVVRGDSAAYFCASSPVTGSNQPQHFGDGTRLSIL.

The genes are TRBV11-3 and TRBJ1-3, with a possible D match to TRBD1 (5 bases). Trimming took off 4 bases at V and 1 base at J, with 17 bases between the two ends. The germline V gene has CDR1 SGHNT and CDR2 YENEEA. The CDR3 consists of 17 residues. The CDR3 protein is CASSYIGVGGSGNTIYF. As DNA, the CDR3 is TGTGCCAGCAGCTACATCGGAGTTGGGGGGTCTGGAAACACCATATATTTT.

CDR3 DNA sequence: TGCGCCAGCAGCGTGTTACAGGGGATGGAGGAAAAACTGTTTTTT. Translating it yields CASSVLQGMEEKLFF. The J gene is TRBJ1-4, the V gene TRBV5-1; 7 nucleotides match TRBD1. V trimming: 4 bases; J trimming: 8 bases; junction bases outside the gene matches: 11. Germline CDR1 and CDR2: SGHRS and YFSETQ. The CDR3 spans 15 residues.

The chain couples TRBV11-3 to TRBJ2-1, with D uncertain. This CDR3 has 15 amino acids. From germline, CDR1 is SGHNT and CDR2 YENEEA. V lost 5 bases to trimming and J lost 8 bases, with 19 bases between them. The CDR3 spells CASSPRVQPWDEQFF. The CDR3 region has the DNA TGTGCCAGCAGCCCCCGTGTACAGCCCTGGGATGAGCAGTTCTTC.

The chain has TRBV6-5 and TRBJ1-5, with D maybe TRBD1 (6 bases). CDR1 and CDR2 from the germline V gene are MNHEY and SVGAGI. V lost 5 bases and J lost 4, with 12 bases in between. The CDR3 runs 14 residues. CDR3 residues: CASSTGRWNQPQHF. In nucleotides, the CDR3 is TGTGCCAGCAGTACAGGGAGATGGAATCAGCCCCAGCATTTT.

The V and J genes are TRBV7-6 and TRBJ1-3; D uncertain. This CDR3 region has 13 residues. V was shortened by 1 base and J by 4 bases, with 5 bases between the two germline ends. From germline, CDR1 is SGHVS and CDR2 FNYEAQ. The CDR3 spells CASSLGPGNTIYF. The CDR3 DNA is TGTGCCAGCAGCTTAGGTCCAGGAAACACCATATATTTT.

V gene TRBV7-2 combines with J gene TRBJ1-6; 9 nucleotides line up with TRBD1. Germline CDR1 SGHTA, CDR2 FQGNSA. The CDR3 is 16 amino acids. The junction had 6 bases not matched to a gene; V was cut back by 2 bases and J by 7 bases. CDR3 nucleotides: TGTGCCAGCAGCTTATTGGGAGGACAGGGGAATTCACCCCTCCACTTT. Amino acids: CASSLLGGQGNSPLHF.

The chain employs TRBV11-3 and TRBJ2-1; D may be TRBD1 (5 bases). Trimming shortened V by 2 bases and J by 0 bases, and 14 bases separated the two germline ends. The germline V gene has CDR1 SGHNT and CDR2 YENEEA. The CDR3 has 17 residues. The CDR3 region is CASSLQGATSSYNEQFF. CDR3 in DNA: TGTGCCAGCAGCTTACAGGGTGCTACGAGCTCCTACAATGAGCAGTTCTTC.

The chain is built from TRBV11-2 and TRBJ2-7; weak D call: TRBD2 (6 bases). Germline loops: CDR1 SGHAT, CDR2 FQNNGV. V was trimmed by 6 bases and J by 3 bases, leaving 12 bases between them. The CDR3 extends over 13 amino acids. CDR3 bases: TGTGCCAGCAGGTGGGACTGGAACTACGAGCAGTACTTC. It translates to CASRWDWNYEQYF.

The V and J genes are TRBV20-1 and TRBJ2-7, with D unresolved. This CDR3 has 11 amino acids. Trimming took off 3 bases at V and 4 bases at J, with 7 bases between the two ends. Per germline, CDR1 DFQATT and CDR2 SNEGSKA (reference sequence). The CDR3 nucleotides read TGCAGTGCTAGTTCCCAGTACGAGCAGTACGTC. Translated: CSASSQYEQYV.

The chain recombines TRBV2 with TRBJ1-3, with TRBD1 identical over 11 bases. Germline CDR1 reads SNHLY; CDR2 reads FYNNEI. This CDR3 has 16 residues. V shed 5 bases, J shed 0 bases, and the junction held 3 bases outside the gene matches. In DNA form, the CDR3 reads TGTGCCAGCAGTTCGGGGACAGGGGGCTCTGGAAACACCATATATTTT. Its translation is CASSSGTGGSGNTIYF.

The rearrangement uses TRBV11-2 and TRBJ2-7, with D possibly matching TRBD1 (7 bases). Trimming took 0 bases from V and 3 from J, leaving 15 bases between them. There are 16 residues in the CDR3. From germline, CDR1 is SGHAT and CDR2 FQNNGV. The CDR3 is CASSLDRGTAHYEQYV. In nucleotides, the CDR3 is TGTGCCAGCAGCTTAGATCGGGGGACAGCCCACTACGAGCAGTACGTC.

The rearrangement joins TRBV6-4 to TRBJ2-3; 10 bases line up with TRBD2. Looked up from germline, CDR1 is MRHNA and CDR2 is SNTAGT. This CDR3 has 14 amino acids. Germline trimming cut 6 bases from V and 1 base from J; bases unmatched to any gene: 1. The CDR3 loop is CASSGLAGTDTQYF. CDR3 DNA sequence: TGTGCCAGCAGCGGACTAGCGGGCACAGATACGCAGTATTTT.

This clone was seen only a few times. V usage is TRBV9 and J usage is TRBJ1-2, with D possibly TRBD1 on 6 matching bases. Trimming removed 5 bases at V and 4 bases at J, with 12 bases between. Germline V gene sequence: CDR1 SGDLS, CDR2 YYNGEE. The CDR3 runs 13 residues. DNA for the CDR3: TGTGCCAGCAGTGCCGGGACACTCTATGGCTACACCTTC. Translating gives CASSAGTLYGYTF.

V and J are TRBV7-6 and TRBJ2-3; weak D call: TRBD1 (6 bases). Per germline, CDR1 SGHVS and CDR2 FNYEAQ. The CDR3 runs to 14 residues. The V end lost 5 bases, the J end lost 7 bases, and 16 bases lay between the germline ends. The CDR3 coding sequence is TGTGCCAGCAGCCCTGACGGTGGGGACAATACGCAGTATTTT. Translating it yields CASSPDGGDNTQYF.

J is TRBJ1-2 and V is TRBV10-3; D possibly corresponds to TRBD1 (6 bases). Germline assignment: CDR1 ENHRY and CDR2 SYGVKD. The CDR3 loop spans 18 amino acids. Trimming cost V 4 bases and J 7 bases, with 28 bases left between them. The CDR3 loop reads CAISGNRGHLYSMSGYTF. CDR3 DNA sequence: TGTGCCATCAGTGGGAACCGGGGACACCTTTACTCTATGAGTGGCTACACCTTC.

J is TRBJ1-1 and V is TRBV5-1; 10 positions agree with TRBD1. The CDR3 loop spans 16 amino acids. Germline CDR1 reads SGHRS; CDR2 reads YFSETQ. J lost 1 base, V lost 4 bases, and 7 bases had no gene match. CDR3 amino acids: CASSPGTGATNTEAFF. In nucleotides, the CDR3 is TGCGCCAGCAGCCCCGGGACAGGGGCGACGAACACTGAAGCTTTCTTT.

The rearrangement links TRBV10-3 to TRBJ2-7; TRBD1 agrees at 7 bases. The CDR3 covers 13 residues. Germline lookup yields CDR1 ENHRY and CDR2 SYGVKD. The trim removed 5 bases at V and 7 bases at J, leaving 8 bases unmatched. The CDR3 loop is CAISTDRVGEQYF. The CDR3 nucleotides are TGTGCCATCAGTACCGACAGGGTTGGGGAGCAGTACTTC.

V is TRBV2 and J is TRBJ1-3; weak D call: TRBD1 (6 bases). The V end lost 7 bases, the J end lost 3 bases, and 16 bases lay between the germline ends. Germline V CDR1 and CDR2: SNHLY, FYNNEI. The CDR3 sequence is 15 residues long. The CDR3 DNA sequence: TGTGCCAGCACAGTGGACAGCGTCGTTGGAAACACCATATATTTT. This translates into CASTVDSVVGNTIYF.

This chain links TRBV19 with TRBJ1-5; D perhaps matches TRBD1 (6 bases). From germline, CDR1 is LNHDA and CDR2 SQIVND (reference sequence). V was trimmed by 7 bases and J by 3 bases, leaving 19 bases between them. The CDR3 runs to 16 residues. CDR3 loop: CASKEPSRGINQPQHF. CDR3 nucleotide sequence: TGTGCCAGTAAAGAACCTTCTAGGGGGATCAATCAGCCCCAGCATTTT. Combining the CDR3 with reference TRBV19 and TRBJ1-5 gives the whole variable domain DGGITQSPKYLFRKEGQNVTLSCEQNLNHDAMYWYRQDPGQGLRLIYYSQIVNDFQKGDIAEGYSVSREKKESFPLTVTSAQKNPTAFYLCASKEPSRGINQPQHFGDGTRLSIL.

The chain recombines TRBV6-1 with TRBJ2-7, with 9 bases that match TRBD1. Trimming removed 5 bases from V and 0 bases from J; junction bases left unmatched: 8. Germline CDR1 is MNHNS and CDR2 is SASEGT. This CDR3 spans 16 amino acids. As DNA, the CDR3 is TGTGCCAGCAGTAAAGACGGACAGGGGATCTCCTACGAGCAGTACTTC. This encodes CASSKDGQGISYEQYF.